The 10 T cell receptor beta chains reported below all come from one sample, sequenced in a study of naive and memory T cell subsets (dated by TCRdb to 2017 to 2019). Overall study results and their limits: Naive repertoires, especially CD8, contained a few larger clonotypes, possibly memory cells re-expressing CD45RA.

These receptors' targets are unknown. The library relied on UMI-ligation and nested PCR. Sequencing took place on an Illumina MiSeq. To cover both TRBC1 and TRBC2, the beta constant-region primer consisted of an equimolar mix of two oligonucleotides. Four rounds of PCR were used to amplify ligated cDNA, with nested alpha and beta constant-region primers being used together with the SP2 primer. In TCRdb, the public reads were trimmed at Q25 with fastp and aligned with MiXCR, with productive beta chains retained. CDR3 protein duplicates are merged, each entry listing the most common genes and DNA. The sample data list roughly 100,000 distinct CDR3 sequences, and around 11% of these were observed just once. 0.13% of the sample comes from the top ten. The sample was naive CD4+ T cells from blood. In light of the paper, this sample's cell subset or site label describes: naive T cells, CD45RA high CD27+. These receptors originate from a human donor in good health.

In the case of this clonotype: At one end, the junction sequence differs from germline, possibly due to a read error. The chain is built from TRBV20-1 and TRBJ2-1; D is ambiguous. CDR1 DFQATT and CDR2 SNEGSKA come from the germline V gene (reference sequence). CDR3 size: 11 residues. Here the CDR3 DNA reads TGCGGTGCTAAGTATGAGGTCGGGCAGTTCTTC. This codes for CGAKYEVGQFF.

This clonotype was found a few times. The chain uses TRBV5-5 and TRBJ2-1, with D maybe TRBD1 (5 bases). V was trimmed by 0 bases and J by 6 bases, leaving 19 bases between them. Germline CDR1 is SGHKS and CDR2 is YYEKEE (reference sequence). The CDR3 runs 17 residues. The CDR3 sequence: CASSLGDSWTSGNEQFF. DNA of the CDR3: TGTGCCAGCAGCTTGGGCGATAGTTGGACATCAGGCAATGAGCAGTTCTTC.

The chain recombines TRBV29-1 with TRBJ2-7; 11 bases fit TRBD2. Germline V CDR1 and CDR2: SQVTM, ANQGSEA. Trimming took 4 bases from V and 7 from J; bases not matched to a gene: 12. The CDR3 runs to 15 residues. Written as DNA, the CDR3 is TGCAGCGTTGCCCGCGGACTAGCGGGCCCGAGGGAGCAGTACTTC. As protein: CSVARGLAGPREQYF.

The chain combines TRBV7-2 with TRBJ2-7; TRBD1 or TRBD2 may be the D gene (5 bases each). The germline V and J ends were trimmed by 1 base and 8 bases, with 15 bases remaining between them. Germline V lookup: CDR1 SGHTA, CDR2 FQGNSA. This CDR3 region has 14 residues. DNA of the CDR3: TGTGCCAGCAGCTTAGGGGACGGTTTTATGAAGCAGTACTTC. It codes for CASSLGDGFMKQYF. The full variable domain, its missing parts supplied by reference TRBV7-2 and TRBJ2-7, is GAGVSQSPSNKVTEKGKDVELRCDPISGHTALYWYRQSLGQGLEFLIYFQGNSAPDKSGLPSDRFSAERTGGSVSTLTIQRTQQEDSAVYLCASSLGDGFMKQYFGPGTRLTVT.

This clonotype was picked up a small number of times. The chain's CDR3 is CASSLQGTQSGELFF. CDR3 coding DNA: TGTGCCAGCAGCTTACAGGGAACGCAATCCGGGGAGCTGTTTTTT. The chain joins TRBV7-9 to TRBJ2-2, with a weak D call TRBD1 (5 bases). Trimming cost V 2 bases and J 6 bases, with 13 bases left between them. CDR1 and CDR2 from the germline V gene are SEHNR and FQNEAQ (reference sequence). The CDR3 has 15 amino acids.

This clonotype was seen a handful of times. V usage is TRBV7-8 and J usage is TRBJ1-2; 8 nucleotides line up with TRBD1. The CDR3 covers 16 residues. Trimming cost V 3 bases and J 8 bases; bases outside gene matches: 14. Germline V gene data show CDR1 as SGHVS and CDR2 as FQNEAQ. For the CDR3, the DNA is TGTGCCAGCAGCTTCCGGGACAGGACCCTCCTGGGGGGCTACACCTTC. It specifies CASSFRDRTLLGGYTF.

This clonotype occurred many times. CDR3 amino acids: CSATLAGGGNEQFF. CDR3 bases: TGCAGTGCTACCCTAGCGGGAGGTGGCAATGAGCAGTTCTTC. The chain couples TRBV20-1 to TRBJ2-1, with 11 bases aligning to TRBD2. CDR1 is DFQATT, CDR2 SNEGSKA, per germline (reference sequence). This CDR3 comprises 14 residues. V shed 4 bases and J 6 bases; nucleotides not matched to a gene: 5.

This chain's CDR3 is CASSPDRVEKLFF. The CDR3 DNA reads as TGTGCCAGCAGTCCAGACAGGGTTGAAAAACTGTTTTTT. The rearrangement joins TRBV6-5 to TRBJ1-4; 7 nucleotides agree with TRBD1. CDR1 is MNHEY and CDR2 is SVGAGI in the germline V gene. This CDR3 is 13 amino acids long. Trimming at V came to 5 bases and at J to 7 bases, leaving 4 bases not matched to a gene.

V and J are TRBV7-9 and TRBJ1-6; D gene uncertain. The CDR3 has 15 amino acids. Per the germline V gene, CDR1 is SEHNR and CDR2 is FQNEAQ (reference sequence). V was shortened by 1 base and J by 9 bases, with 13 bases between the two germline ends. The CDR3 DNA reads as TGTGCCAGCAGCTTAGGACCGCTGGATGGTTCACCCCTCCACTTT. Translated, it gives CASSLGPLDGSPLHF.

The CDR3 coding sequence is TGTGCCAGCAGTTACCGACAGGGGTCTCTTTTCTATGAGCAGTTCTTC. Amino acid sequence: CASSYRQGSLFYEQFF. The chain employs TRBV12-3 or TRBV12-4 and TRBJ2-1; 8 positions agree with TRBD1. The V segment lost 4 bases and the J segment 8 bases; nucleotides outside the gene matches: 13. This CDR3 region has 16 residues.